This T cell receptor beta chain was identified in a study of neurological immune-mediated disorders (dated by TCRdb to the late 2010s). Context from the whole study: Among the roughly 34 multiple sclerosis patients, relapsing-remitting MS was present in 31 and secondary progressive MS was present in 3. Longitudinal samples, technical triplicates and paired sorted CD4+ and CD8+ T-cell subsets, alongside PBMC samples, were included among the approximately 100 TCR-beta libraries. Of the 70 or so subjects in the cohort, about 14 were HAM/TSP patients, approximately 34 were multiple sclerosis patients, and approximately 20 were healthy controls. Peripheral blood TCR-beta repertoires from patients with HTLV-I-associated myelopathy (HAM/TSP), patients with multiple sclerosis, and healthy controls were compared in the study using UMI-based sequencing. Results the study describes overall, beyond this receptor: In a phylogenetic analysis, the repertoires of 18 out of 34 MS patients fell into a single cluster of related CDR3 sequences, pointing to a possible signature at the repertoire level. TCR clonal expansion was highest in HAM/TSP patients and lowest in MS patients, with MS patients falling below even healthy controls. Across subjects, expanded clones never shared an identical CDR3 amino acid sequence, which suggests that the TCR-beta repertoires in every group were private. The MS cluster was not associated with any clinical or MRI features, and the authors stated that larger cohorts are needed.

This clonotype was counted many times. Its target antigen remains unknown. Per-base quality was not reported, and no clone a single base away is much larger than it. TCR libraries for sorted subsets were made from some 1 million sorted CD4+ or CD8+ T cells. The multiple sclerosis patients were enrolled in a US clinical protocol that evaluated disease progression with magnetic resonance imaging. Peripheral blood underwent Ficoll-Hypaque density gradient centrifugation to isolate PBMCs, which were then cryopreserved in liquid nitrogen. Paired sorted CD4+ and CD8+ subsets came from healthy controls, HAM/TSP patients and MS patients. Including the terminal cysteine and phenylalanine, the CDR3 comprises 14 residues. CDR3 DNA only is kept here, 42 bases in frame from base 1. As encoded in the germline V gene (reference sequence), CDR1 is DFQATT while CDR2 is SNEGSKA. A distance of 13 bases separates the germline ends of V and J, which lose 0 bases and 7 bases respectively.

cDNA was synthesized by template-switch 5'RACE using a primer carrying a 10-nucleotide random unique molecular identifier by which each TCR transcript was tagged. Every sequencing run yielded over 180 million TCR-beta sequences covering 15-18 subjects. Total RNA was extracted with the RNeasy kit. The KAPA Real-time Library Amplification kit was used to amplify TCR-beta VDJ regions with primers for the TCR constant region and the 5'RACE anchor. A first PCR added sample indexes and Illumina adaptors, and a second PCR then raised library yield. The roughly 650 bp TCR product was size-selected on a 2% E-gel SizeSelection system after Ampure bead purification. Before pooling, libraries had their quality checked on a Bioanalyzer, their concentration measured with Qubit, and their quantity determined with the Kapa Library Quantification kit. Libraries were sequenced paired-end 2 x 150 bp on an Illumina HiSeq 2500. To increase sequence diversity, 25-30% phiX was spiked into each library pool. The original methods were these. Quality-filtered reads were processed with the UMI-based MiGEC pipeline, and over 75% of raw TCR sequences were removed by the MiGEC pipeline during error correction. IMGT germline references were used for alignment of VDJ genes, and clonotypes were defined by a unique CDR3 amino acid sequence together with V-J genes. VDJtools evaluated clonal expansion, Shannon diversity and CDR3 relatedness (CalcPairwiseDistances, ClusterSamples); CLCbio workbench built phylogenetic trees. Clones with at least 8 unique UMIs were defined as expanded, with this threshold being based on coefficient-of-variation modelling across technical triplicates. The public reads were run again by TCRdb, first through fastp at Q25 and then through MiXCR, and only productive beta chains were kept. CDR3 protein sequences are deduplicated, and each keeps its most common genes and DNA. None of the V and J calls come from the authors' own analysis; TCRdb made them. The sample contains 45,000 to 55,000 distinct CDR3 sequences, around 5.8% of them found a single time. The top ten clonotypes cover approximately 1.5% of the sample.

This clonotype originated in a woman in her late teens or twenties with multiple sclerosis. The chain links TRBV20-1 with TRBJ1-5, and perhaps TRBD1 as D gene, on 6 matching bases. The sequencing sample was made of CD4+ T cells from blood. For the CDR3, the sequence is CSARDPGGAQPQHF. The nucleotides read TGCAGTGCTAGAGATCCCGGGGGGGCCCAGCCCCAGCATTTT.